The TCR beta chain described here comes from a study of shared clonotypes between healthy human individuals. Study results and caveats: Only blood samples were collected, and tissue repertoires likely differ. Generation of non-shared clonotypes was less probable than generation of clonotypes shared by all four donors.

This table comes from immunoSEQ multiplex PCR, and its TCRdb copy is limited to in-frame clones, with some not included. The data contain around 700,000 clones, around 73% of them singletons. Worth noting for this clone: Its specificity is not known.

This sequence originates from a young woman in good health. The material sequenced was memory CD4+ T cells sorted from blood. Subset of the sample: CD45RA-negative fraction.

The DNA for the CDR3 is TGTGCCAGCAGTTTCGCCAGGGGGTACGGCAATCAGCCCCAGCATTTT. Its protein product is CASSFARGYGNQPQHF. The chain recombines TRBV28 with TRBJ1-5, with 7 bases fitting TRBD1. The germline gives CDR1 MDHEN, CDR2 SYDVKM. Unmatched junction bases numbered 7, after V lost 3 bases and J lost 2 bases. This CDR3 contains 16 residues.